This T cell receptor beta chain was identified in a study of T cells in tumors and immune-related adverse events. Germline V gene sequence: CDR1 SQVTM, CDR2 ANQGSEA. Trimming took off 7 bases at V and 4 bases at J, with 11 bases between the two ends. This CDR3 has 12 amino acids. Clones were read by immunoSEQ multiplex PCR, and TCRdb kept only the in-frame ones, dropping some. The profile shows fewer than 25,000 clones, around nine tenths of them singletons. The chain recombines TRBV29-1 with TRBJ1-5, with a possible D match to TRBD1 (6 bases). Sequencing was performed on lymph node tissue, taken from a patient treated with anti-PD-1 therapy. The clonotype originates from a female donor with metastatic renal cell carcinoma. The CDR3 DNA is TGCAGCGCAGGGGAAGGGAATCAGCCCCAGCATTTT. Its translation is CSAGEGNQPQHF.